This T cell receptor beta chain appears in the sequencing data of a study of human CD8 memory T cell subsets. Germline CDR1 is KGHSH and CDR2 is LQKENI. This CDR3 comprises 14 residues. Making the TCR beta libraries relied on UMI-labeled 5' RACE. TCRdb reanalyzed the 5' RACE reads, giving one entry per CDR3 protein sequence and no DNA. This repertoire comprises around 4,900 distinct CDR3 sequences; its ten largest clones make up around a quarter. The rearrangement uses TRBV18 and TRBJ2-7; the D call of TRBD1 rests on TCRdb alone, since no DNA is present to check it. The source material was CD8+ T cells from PBMCs. The clonotype was recovered from a human donor in good health. CDR3: CASSPSAGSPEQYF.